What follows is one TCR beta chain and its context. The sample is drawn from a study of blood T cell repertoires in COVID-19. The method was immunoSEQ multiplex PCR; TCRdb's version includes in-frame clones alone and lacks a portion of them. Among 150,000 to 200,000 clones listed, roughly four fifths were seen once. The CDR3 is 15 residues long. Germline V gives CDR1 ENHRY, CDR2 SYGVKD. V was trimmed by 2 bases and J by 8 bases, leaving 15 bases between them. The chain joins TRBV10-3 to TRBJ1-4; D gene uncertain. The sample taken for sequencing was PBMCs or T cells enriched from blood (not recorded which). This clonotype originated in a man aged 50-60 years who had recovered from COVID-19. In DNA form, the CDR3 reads TGTGCCATCAGTGAGCAAGCCTCAGGTGGGGAAAAACTGTTTTTT. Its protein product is CAISEQASGGEKLFF.